A selection of T cell receptor beta chains follows, all from one sample in a study of CD8 T cells in ankylosing spondylitis. TCRdb reprocessed the 5' RACE reads with MiXCR, giving one entry per CDR3 protein. The repertoire holds almost 250,000 distinct CDR3 sequences, with roughly 32% as singletons. Input material: blood, either unsorted or a sorted T cell fraction (not recorded which). These receptor sequences come from a male donor with ankylosing spondylitis or in good health (not recorded which). Each CDR3 is given with its conserved first and last residue. The D gene is left open where the match is weak. A row's size may be missing; if present it is once, few, many or a size class.

d_call clone_size j_call v_call cdr3_nt cdr3_aa
NA NA TRBJ1-4 TRBV20-1 TGCAGTGCTAGAGGGATGGCAGGGGATGAAAAACTGTTTTTT CSARGMAGDEKLFF
NA NA TRBJ2-1 TRBV11-2 TGTGCCAGCAGCTTAGTGGGGGGGGCTGGTTTAAATGAGCAGTTCTTC CASSLVGGAGLNEQFF
NA NA TRBJ2-3 TRBV20-1 TGCAGTGCTAGAGATACGATAAAAGTTCGGACGGCGACAGATACGCAGTATTTT CSARDTIKVRTATDTQYF
NA NA TRBJ1-4 TRBV6-5 TGTGCCAGCAGTTACCCTATGGGACGGCCTGGCCTGTTTTTT CASSYPMGRPGLFF
NA few TRBJ2-2 TRBV5-1 TGCGCCAGCAGCATGGAACTATTGAGGTCCGGGGAGCTGTTTTTT CASSMELLRSGELFF
NA few TRBJ2-5 TRBV29-1 TGCAGCGTCTTGCTAGGATTGGAGACCCAGTACTTC CSVLLGLETQYF
TRBD1 NA TRBJ2-3 TRBV5-5 TGTGCCAGCAGCTGGACAGGGTCGCAGTATTTT CASSWTGSQYF
NA NA TRBJ2-2 TRBV12-3/TRBV12-4 TGTGCCAGCAGTTCGACTATCACGAACACCGGGGAGCTGTTTTTT CASSSTITNTGELFF
TRBD1 few TRBJ1-6 TRBV5-1 TGCGCCAGCCGGGACAGGGGCACCGGTTCACCCCTCCACTTT CASRDRGTGSPLHF
TRBD1 many TRBJ2-1 TRBV6-1 TGTGCCAGCAGACCTGACAGGGTGGATGAGCAGTTCTTC CASRPDRVDEQFF
TRBD1 NA TRBJ2-7 TRBV11-2 TGTGCCAGCAGCTTAATGGCGGACAGGGGACTCTACGAGCAGTACTTC CASSLMADRGLYEQYF
TRBD1 NA TRBJ2-7 TRBV27 TGTGCCAGCAGTCAGACAGGGGACCTCTACGAGCAGTACTTC CASSQTGDLYEQYF
NA NA TRBJ2-3 TRBV24-1 TGTGCCACCAGTGATTTACCAGGGTGGGATACGCAGTATTTT CATSDLPGWDTQYF
NA NA TRBJ2-1 TRBV11-2 TGTGCCAGCAGCTTAGAAAGCGGGTACCAGGTGTTCTTC CASSLESGYQVFF
TRBD1 NA TRBJ2-5 TRBV7-8 TGTGCCAGCAGCTTTGGGACAGGGGTAGAGACCCAGTACTTC CASSFGTGVETQYF
TRBD2 few TRBJ2-5 TRBV7-3 TGTGCCAGCAGCCCTGGGACTAGCGGGGGATCCCTCGGGACCCAGTACTTC CASSPGTSGGSLGTQYF
TRBD1 NA TRBJ2-5 TRBV20-1 TGCAGTGCTAGAGAAAAAGAGGGGGCGGTGGAGACCCAGTACTTC CSAREKEGAVETQYF
NA NA TRBJ2-3 TRBV5-5 TGTGCCAGCAGCTTGGTGATTCGGGCCGGAGATACGCAGTATTTT CASSLVIRAGDTQYF
TRBD1 NA TRBJ1-2 TRBV9 TGTGCCAGCAGCGTAGATCCCCAGGGGGCATCGAACTATGGCTACACCTTC CASSVDPQGASNYGYTF
NA NA TRBJ1-4 TRBV12-3/TRBV12-4 TGTGCCAGCAGTTTACCGCCTTCGGGGAGGGATGATGAAAAACTGTTTTTT CASSLPPSGRDDEKLFF
TRBD1 NA TRBJ2-3 TRBV6-5 TGTGCCAGCAGTTTCCGGGACAGGGGTGCAGATACGCAGTATTTT CASSFRDRGADTQYF
NA NA TRBJ2-3 TRBV11-2 TGTGCCAGCAGCCAACAGAGTTTTAGCACAGATACGCAGTATTTT CASSQQSFSTDTQYF
NA few TRBJ2-7 TRBV12-3/TRBV12-4 TGTGCCAGCAGTCTTTCGAATAAGGAGTACTTC CASSLSNKEYF
TRBD1 few TRBJ1-5 TRBV12-3/TRBV12-4 TGTGCCAGCAGTTTAGGTGGGACAGGGGGTAAGCCCCAGCATTTT CASSLGGTGGKPQHF
NA NA TRBJ2-2 TRBV27 TGTGCCAGCAGTTTAAGTAAGAACACCGGGGAGCTGTTTTTT CASSLSKNTGELFF
NA NA TRBJ2-5 TRBV29-1 TGCAGCGTCTCCTGGTCCCAGGAGGAGACCCAGTACTTC CSVSWSQEETQYF
NA NA TRBJ2-4 TRBV10-3 TGTGCCATCAGTGAGTCGGCAGGGGAGGAGAGAAACATTCAGTACTTC CAISESAGEERNIQYF
NA NA TRBJ1-2 TRBV20-1 TGCAGTGCTAGAGATCTACAGATCTATGGCTACACCTTC CSARDLQIYGYTF
NA NA TRBJ2-1 TRBV30 TGTGCCTGGATAGACTACAATGAGCAGTTCTTC CAWIDYNEQFF
NA few TRBJ2-3 TRBV5-6 TGTGCCAGCAGCTTGACCGCGATCAGCACAGATACGCAGTATTTT CASSLTAISTDTQYF
TRBD1 NA TRBJ2-7 TRBV6-1 TGTGCCAGCAGTGGACCGGGACAGGGAAGTTACGAGCAGTACTTC CASSGPGQGSYEQYF
TRBD1 many TRBJ1-2 TRBV6-5 TGTGCCAGCAGTTCACCGCGACAGGGCAATAACTATGGCTACACCTTC CASSSPRQGNNYGYTF